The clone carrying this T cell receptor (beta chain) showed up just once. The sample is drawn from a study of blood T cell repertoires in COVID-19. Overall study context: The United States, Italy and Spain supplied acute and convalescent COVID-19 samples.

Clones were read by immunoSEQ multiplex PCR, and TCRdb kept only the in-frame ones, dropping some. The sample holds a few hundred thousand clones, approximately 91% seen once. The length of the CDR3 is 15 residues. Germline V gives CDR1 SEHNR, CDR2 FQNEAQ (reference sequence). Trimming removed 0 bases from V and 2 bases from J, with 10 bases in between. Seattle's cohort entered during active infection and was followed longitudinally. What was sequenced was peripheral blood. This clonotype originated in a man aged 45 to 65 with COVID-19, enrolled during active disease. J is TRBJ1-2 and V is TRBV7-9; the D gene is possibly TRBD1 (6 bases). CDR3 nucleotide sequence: TGTGCCAGCAGCTTAGCGGGGGCAGCCAACTATGGCTACACCTTC. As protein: CASSLAGAANYGYTF.